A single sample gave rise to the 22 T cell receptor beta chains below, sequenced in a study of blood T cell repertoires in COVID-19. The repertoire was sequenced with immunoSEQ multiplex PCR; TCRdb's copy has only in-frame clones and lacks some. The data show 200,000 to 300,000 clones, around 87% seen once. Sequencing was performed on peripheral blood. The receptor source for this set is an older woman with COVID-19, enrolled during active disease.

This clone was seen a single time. The CDR3 loop is CASSYWGGTGELFF. The CDR3 coding sequence is TGTGCCAGCAGCTACTGGGGGGGAACCGGGGAGCTGTTTTTT. The genes are TRBV7-2 and TRBJ2-2; 7 nucleotides match TRBD2. Germline trimming cut 4 bases from V and 5 bases from J; bases unmatched to any gene: 4. In germline, CDR1 is SGHTA, CDR2 FQGNSA. The length of the CDR3 is 14 residues.

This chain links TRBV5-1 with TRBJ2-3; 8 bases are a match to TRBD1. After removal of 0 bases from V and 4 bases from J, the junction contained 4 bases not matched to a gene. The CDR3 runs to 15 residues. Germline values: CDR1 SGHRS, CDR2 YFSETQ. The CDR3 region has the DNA TGCGCCAGCAGCTTGGATGGACAGGGCCCAGATACGCAGTATTTT. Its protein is CASSLDGQGPDTQYF.

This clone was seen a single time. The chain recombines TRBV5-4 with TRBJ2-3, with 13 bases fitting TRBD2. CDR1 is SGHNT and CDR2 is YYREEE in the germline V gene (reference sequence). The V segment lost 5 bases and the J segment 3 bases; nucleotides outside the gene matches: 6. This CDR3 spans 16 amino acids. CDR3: CASSSTTSGRTDTQYF. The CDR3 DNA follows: TGTGCCAGCAGTTCGACGACTAGCGGGAGGACAGATACGCAGTATTTT.

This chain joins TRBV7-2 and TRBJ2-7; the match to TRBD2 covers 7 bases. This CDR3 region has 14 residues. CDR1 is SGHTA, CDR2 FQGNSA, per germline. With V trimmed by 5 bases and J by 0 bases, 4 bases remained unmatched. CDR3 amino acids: CASSQTGGSYEQYF. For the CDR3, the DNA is TGTGCCAGCAGCCAAACGGGGGGCTCCTACGAGCAGTACTTC. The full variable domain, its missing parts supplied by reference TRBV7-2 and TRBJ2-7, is GAGVSQSPSNKVTEKGKDVELRCDPISGHTALYWYRQSLGQGLEFLIYFQGNSAPDKSGLPSDRFSAERTGGSVSTLTIQRTQQEDSAVYLCASSQTGGSYEQYFGPGTRLTVT.

CDR3: CASSQEYAGGSRTAYNEQFF. DNA of the CDR3: TGCGCCAGCAGCCAAGAATACGCGGGAGGGTCTCGGACCGCCTACAATGAGCAGTTCTTC. The V gene is TRBV4-1, the J gene TRBJ2-1; 9 nucleotides match TRBD2. Germline loops: CDR1 MGHRA, CDR2 YSYEKL. The CDR3 covers 20 residues. V lost 0 bases, J lost 2 bases, and 14 bases stayed unmatched.

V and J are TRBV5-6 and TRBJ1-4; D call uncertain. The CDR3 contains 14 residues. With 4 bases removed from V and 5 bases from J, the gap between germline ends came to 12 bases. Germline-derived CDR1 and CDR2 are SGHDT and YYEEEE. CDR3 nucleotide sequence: TGTGCCAGCAGCCCCTCACCCGGGAATGAAAAACTGTTTTTT. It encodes CASSPSPGNEKLFF.

CDR3 nucleotides: TGTGCCAGCAGTCGGGATCAGCCCCAGCATTTT. Translating it yields CASSRDQPQHF. This chain joins TRBV28 and TRBJ1-5; D not resolved. The CDR3 extends over 11 amino acids. Between the trimmed V and J ends, which lost 5 bases and 5 bases, there was a span of 4 bases. The germline V gene has CDR1 MDHEN and CDR2 SYDVKM.

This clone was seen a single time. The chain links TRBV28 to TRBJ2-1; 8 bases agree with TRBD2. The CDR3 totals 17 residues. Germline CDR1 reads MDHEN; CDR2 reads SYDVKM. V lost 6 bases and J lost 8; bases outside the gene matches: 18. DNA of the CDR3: TGTGCCAGCAGACTCGGCCGAGGGGCGGGAGGATTGGATGAGCAGTTCTTC. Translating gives CASRLGRGAGGLDEQFF. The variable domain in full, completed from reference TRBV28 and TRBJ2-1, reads DVKVTQSSRYLVKRTGEKVFLECVQDMDHENMFWYRQDPGLGLRLIYFSYDVKMKEKGDIPEGYSVSREKKERFSLILESASTNQTSMYLCASRLGRGAGGLDEQFFGPGTRLTVL.

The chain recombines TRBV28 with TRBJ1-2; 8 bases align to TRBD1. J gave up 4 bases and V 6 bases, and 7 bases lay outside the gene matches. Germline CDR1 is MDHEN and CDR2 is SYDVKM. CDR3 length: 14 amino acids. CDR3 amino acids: CASRTGVASYGYTF. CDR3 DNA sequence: TGTGCCAGCAGGACAGGGGTTGCGAGCTATGGCTACACCTTC.

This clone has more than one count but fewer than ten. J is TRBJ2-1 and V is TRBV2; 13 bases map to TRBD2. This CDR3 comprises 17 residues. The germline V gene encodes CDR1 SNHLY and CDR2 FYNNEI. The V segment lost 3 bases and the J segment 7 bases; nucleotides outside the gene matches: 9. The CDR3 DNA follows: TGTGCCAGCAGTGAGTCGGGACTAGCGGGAATGAGGAATGAGCAGTTCTTC. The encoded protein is CASSESGLAGMRNEQFF.

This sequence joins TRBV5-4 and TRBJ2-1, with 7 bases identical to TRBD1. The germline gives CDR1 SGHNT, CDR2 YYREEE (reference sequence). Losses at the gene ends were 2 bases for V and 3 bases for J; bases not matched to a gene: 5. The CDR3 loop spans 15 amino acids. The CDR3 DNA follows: TGTGCCAGCAGCTTCCGGACAGGAGGCTACAATGAGCAGTTCTTC. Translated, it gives CASSFRTGGYNEQFF.

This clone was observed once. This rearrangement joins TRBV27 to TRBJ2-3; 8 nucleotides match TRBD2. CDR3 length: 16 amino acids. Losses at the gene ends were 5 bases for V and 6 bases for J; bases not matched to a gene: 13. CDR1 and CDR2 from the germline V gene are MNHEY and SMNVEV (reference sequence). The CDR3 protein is CASSPPSGSGPDTQYF. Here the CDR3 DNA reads TGTGCCAGCAGTCCACCGAGCGGGAGTGGGCCGGATACGCAGTATTTT.

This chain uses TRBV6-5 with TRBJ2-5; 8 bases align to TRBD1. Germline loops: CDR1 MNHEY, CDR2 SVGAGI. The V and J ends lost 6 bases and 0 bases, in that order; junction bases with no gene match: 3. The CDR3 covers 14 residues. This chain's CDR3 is CASRRQGYQETQYF. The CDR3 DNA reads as TGTGCCAGCAGGCGACAGGGGTACCAAGAGACCCAGTACTTC.

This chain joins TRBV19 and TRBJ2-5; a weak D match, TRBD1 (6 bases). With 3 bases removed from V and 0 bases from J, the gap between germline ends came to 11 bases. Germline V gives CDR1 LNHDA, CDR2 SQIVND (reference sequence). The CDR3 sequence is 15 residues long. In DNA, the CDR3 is TGTGCCAGTAGTATGACAGGTATTTACCAAGAGACCCAGTACTTC. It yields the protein CASSMTGIYQETQYF. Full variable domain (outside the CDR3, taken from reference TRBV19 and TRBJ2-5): DGGITQSPKYLFRKEGQNVTLSCEQNLNHDAMYWYRQDPGQGLRLIYYSQIVNDFQKGDIAEGYSVSREKKESFPLTVTSAQKNPTAFYLCASSMTGIYQETQYFGPGTRLLVL.

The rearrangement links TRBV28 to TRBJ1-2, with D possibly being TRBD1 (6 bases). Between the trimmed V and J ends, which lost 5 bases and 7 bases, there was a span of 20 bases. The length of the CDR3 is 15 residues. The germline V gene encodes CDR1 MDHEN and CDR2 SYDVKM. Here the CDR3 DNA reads TGTGCCAGCAGTCCTACAGGGAATGATTTGCGTGGCTACACCTTC. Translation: CASSPTGNDLRGYTF.

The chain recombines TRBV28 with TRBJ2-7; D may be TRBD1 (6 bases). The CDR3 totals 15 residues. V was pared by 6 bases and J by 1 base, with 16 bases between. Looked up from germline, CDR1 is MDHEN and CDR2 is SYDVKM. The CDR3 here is CASSPTGRTSYEQYF. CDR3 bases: TGTGCCAGCAGCCCCACAGGGAGAACTTCCTACGAGCAGTACTTC. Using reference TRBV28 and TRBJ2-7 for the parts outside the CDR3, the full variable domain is DVKVTQSSRYLVKRTGEKVFLECVQDMDHENMFWYRQDPGLGLRLIYFSYDVKMKEKGDIPEGYSVSREKKERFSLILESASTNQTSMYLCASSPTGRTSYEQYFGPGTRLTVT.

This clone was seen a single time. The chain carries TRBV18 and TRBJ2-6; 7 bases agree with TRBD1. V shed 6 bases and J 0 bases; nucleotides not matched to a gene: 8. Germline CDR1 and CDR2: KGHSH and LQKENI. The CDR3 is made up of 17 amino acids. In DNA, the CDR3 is TGTGCCAGCTCCCCCCCGACAGGGAGCTCTGGGGCCAACGTCCTGACTTTC. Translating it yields CASSPPTGSSGANVLTF.

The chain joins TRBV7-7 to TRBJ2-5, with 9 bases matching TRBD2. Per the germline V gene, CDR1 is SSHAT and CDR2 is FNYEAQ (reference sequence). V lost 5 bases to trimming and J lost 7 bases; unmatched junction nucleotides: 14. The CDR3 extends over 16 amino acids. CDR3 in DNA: TGTGCCAGCAGCCCGAATAGCGGGAGACGTCCGGGGACCCAGTACTTC. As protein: CASSPNSGRRPGTQYF.

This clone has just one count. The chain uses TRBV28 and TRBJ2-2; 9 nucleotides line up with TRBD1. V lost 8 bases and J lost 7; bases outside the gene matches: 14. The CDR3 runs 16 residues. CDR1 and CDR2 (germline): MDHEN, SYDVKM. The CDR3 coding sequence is TGTGCCAGCGGGGGACCGGGACAGGGAAGGAGCGGGGAGCTGTTTTTT. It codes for CASGGPGQGRSGELFF.

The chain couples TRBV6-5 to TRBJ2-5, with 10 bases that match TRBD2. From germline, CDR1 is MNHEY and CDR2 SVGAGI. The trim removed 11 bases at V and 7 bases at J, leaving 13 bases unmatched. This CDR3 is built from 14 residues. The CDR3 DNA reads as TGTGCCGGAACATTAGCGGGAGGAGGCGGGACCCAGTACTTC. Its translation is CAGTLAGGGGTQYF.

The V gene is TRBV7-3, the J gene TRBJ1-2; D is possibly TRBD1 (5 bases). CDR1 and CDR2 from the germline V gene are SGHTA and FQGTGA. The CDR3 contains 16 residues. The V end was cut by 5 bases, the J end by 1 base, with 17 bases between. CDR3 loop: CASSPAGGAINYGYTF. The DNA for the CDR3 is TGTGCCAGCAGCCCTGCAGGAGGGGCAATTAACTATGGCTACACCTTC.

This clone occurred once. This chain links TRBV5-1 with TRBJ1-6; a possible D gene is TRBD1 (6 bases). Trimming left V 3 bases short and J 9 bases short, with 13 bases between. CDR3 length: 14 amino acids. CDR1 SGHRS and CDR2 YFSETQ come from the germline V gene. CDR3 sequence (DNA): TGCGCCAGCAGCTACACTTCAGGGGTTTCACCCCTCCACTTT. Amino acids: CASSYTSGVSPLHF. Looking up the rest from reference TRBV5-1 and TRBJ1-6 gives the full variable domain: KAGVTQTPRYLIKTRGQQVTLSCSPISGHRSVSWYQQTPGQGLQFLFEYFSETQRNKGNFPGRFSGRQFSNSRSEMNVSTLELGDSALYLCASSYTSGVSPLHFGNGTRLTVT.